The sequence of this TCR beta chain was determined in a study of cytomegalovirus exposure and HLA in healthy donors. About this clone: The antigen remains undetermined.

Study-level results: Information on immune exposure was restricted to one variable (CMV serostatus). Apparent HLA restriction characterized most CMV-associated TCR beta chains in a later analysis.

It was with 60 Vbeta and 13 Jbeta primers that the PCR ran. Per the study methods: The count from a later analysis was roughly 80 million unique TCR beta chains, roughly 11 million of them shared. The table came from immunoSEQ multiplex PCR; TCRdb's copy has only in-frame clones and leaves some out. Clone size and V and J calls were adopted from that table, with D and trimming inferred from the DNA. In all, the sample yields tens of thousands of clones. Sequenced input: PBMCs. The TCR sequence derives from a woman aged 40 to 49 in good health and CMV-seropositive.

The CDR3 loop is CASSALAGYGELFF. The CDR3 nucleotides read TGTGCCAGCAGTGCACTAGCGGGATACGGGGAGCTGTTTTTT. This rearrangement joins TRBV25-1 to TRBJ2-2, with 10 bases that match TRBD2. The CDR3 has 14 residues. J gave up 7 bases and V 4 bases, and 3 bases lay outside the gene matches. From germline, CDR1 is MGHDK and CDR2 SYGVNS.